A single sample is the source of the 27 T cell receptor beta chains below, sequenced in a study of CD4 T cells in relation to SARS-CoV-2 and coronaviruses. Clones were sequenced by immunoSEQ multiplex PCR, and TCRdb holds only the in-frame ones, with some missing. Among 65,000 or so clones listed, about 95% were seen once. The unexposed donors gave CD4+ T cells in about 2011-2018, prior to COVID-19. The sample was naive CD4+ T cells from PBMCs. This sample's subset: naive CD4+ T cells isolated by negative enrichment. These receptors were collected from a human donor in good health.

This chain uses TRBV27 with TRBJ2-7; weak D call: TRBD2 (7 bases). Germline CDR1 and CDR2: MNHEY and SMNVEV (reference sequence). CDR3 length: 17 residues. Trimming shortened V by 0 bases and J by 3 bases, and 18 bases separated the two germline ends. The CDR3 loop is CASSLSNAGAIRYEQYF. CDR3 in DNA: TGTGCCAGCAGTTTATCGAACGCGGGGGCCATCCGCTACGAGCAGTACTTC.

The rearrangement links TRBV12-3 or TRBV12-4 to TRBJ2-1; a possible D gene is TRBD1 (5 bases). The V and J ends lost 6 bases and 2 bases respectively, with 8 bases between them. The CDR3 contains 13 residues. In DNA form, the CDR3 reads TGTGCCAGCAGAGGGGAACCCTACAATGAGCAGTTCTTC. Amino acids: CASRGEPYNEQFF.

The gene calls are TRBV6-1 and TRBJ2-1, with D unclear. Germline V gene data show CDR1 as MNHNS and CDR2 as SASEGT. Trimming took 2 bases from V and 11 from J, leaving 7 bases between them. The CDR3 has 11 residues. The CDR3 here is CASSETRKQFF. CDR3 in DNA: TGTGCCAGCAGTGAAACCAGAAAGCAGTTCTTC.

The gene calls are TRBV24-1 and TRBJ2-1; 9 nucleotides line up with TRBD2. V lost 4 bases, J lost 3 bases, and 6 bases stayed unmatched. CDR1 is KGHDR, CDR2 SFDVKD, per germline. CDR3 length equals 16 residues. The CDR3 here is CATSDPAGGIYNEQFF. The CDR3 coding sequence is TGTGCCACCAGTGACCCAGCGGGAGGTATCTACAATGAGCAGTTCTTC.

This chain uses TRBV3-1 (or the pseudogene TRBV3-2) with TRBJ2-5; 7 nucleotides agree with TRBD2. The germline V gene has CDR1 LGHDT and CDR2 YNNKEL (reference sequence). This CDR3 has 15 residues. V was pared by 1 base and J by 4 bases, with 6 bases of the junction left unmatched. The CDR3 loop reads CASSQGGRGPETQYF. The CDR3 DNA sequence: TGTGCCAGCAGCCAAGGGGGGAGGGGCCCAGAGACCCAGTACTTC.

The rearrangement joins TRBV9 to TRBJ1-5; 11 bases fit TRBD1. Germline CDR1 is SGDLS and CDR2 is YYNGEE. The length of the CDR3 is 15 residues. J was trimmed by 7 bases and V by 4 bases; bases with no gene match: 7. CDR3 protein: CASSPDGTGGQPQHF. In DNA, the CDR3 is TGTGCCAGCAGCCCAGACGGGACAGGGGGACAGCCCCAGCATTTT.

As regards this clone: One junction end disagrees with the germline gene, perhaps due to a read error. The V gene is TRBV3-1 (or the pseudogene TRBV3-2), the J gene TRBJ2-7; the D gene is possibly TRBD1 (5 bases). The germline V gene has CDR1 LGHDT and CDR2 YNNKEL (reference sequence). This CDR3 has 14 amino acids. As DNA, the CDR3 is TGTGCCAGCAGCCCACAAAAAGACAGCCCAAAGACAGAATTC. Translating gives CASSPQKDSPKTEF.

The chain carries TRBV19 and TRBJ2-6, with D unresolved. The V end lost 3 bases, the J end lost 4 bases, and 7 bases lay between the germline ends. This CDR3 is 14 amino acids long. The germline V gene has CDR1 LNHDA and CDR2 SQIVND (reference sequence). The CDR3 DNA follows: TGTGCCAGTAGTATGGTGTCGGGGGCCAACGTCCTGACTTTC. This codes for CASSMVSGANVLTF. The variable domain in full, completed from reference TRBV19 and TRBJ2-6, reads DGGITQSPKYLFRKEGQNVTLSCEQNLNHDAMYWYRQDPGQGLRLIYYSQIVNDFQKGDIAEGYSVSREKKESFPLTVTSAQKNPTAFYLCASSMVSGANVLTFGAGSRLTVL.

Here the CDR3 DNA reads TGTGCCAGCAGCGTATTGGGGCAGTCTGGAAACACCATATATTTT. Its protein is CASSVLGQSGNTIYF. V is TRBV9 and J is TRBJ1-3; D is possibly TRBD1 (5 bases). Germline V gene data show CDR1 as SGDLS and CDR2 as YYNGEE. With 1 base removed from V and 1 base from J, the gap between germline ends came to 9 bases. The CDR3 is 15 residues long.

The chain couples TRBV6-5 to TRBJ1-5; D is uncertain. V was shortened by 6 bases and J by 9 bases, with 15 bases between the two germline ends. Germline V gives CDR1 MNHEY, CDR2 SVGAGI. This CDR3 is built from 13 residues. In nucleotides, the CDR3 is TGTGCCAGCAGACCAACCACGGACCGGCCCCAGCATTTT. This sequence encodes CASRPTTDRPQHF.

The chain couples TRBV6-5 to TRBJ2-5; tentatively, D is TRBD1 (5 bases). This CDR3 is 15 amino acids long. Germline CDR1 MNHEY, CDR2 SVGAGI. Between the trimmed V and J ends, which lost 6 bases and 3 bases, there was a span of 17 bases. CDR3 sequence: CASSSAVIGEETQYF. As DNA, the CDR3 is TGTGCCAGCAGCTCCGCGGTTATAGGGGAAGAGACCCAGTACTTC.

The V call is TRBV5-1, the J call TRBJ1-2; D is undetermined. The CDR3 spans 15 residues. In germline, CDR1 is SGHRS, CDR2 YFSETQ. Trimming removed 4 bases from V and 0 bases from J, with 13 bases in between. CDR3 DNA sequence: TGCGCCAGCAGCCTGTCCGGCGGAGCTAACTATGGCTACACCTTC. This gives the protein CASSLSGGANYGYTF.

The chain recombines TRBV6-5 with TRBJ2-6, with no clear D. CDR3 size: 15 residues. Trimming removed 6 bases at V and 0 bases at J, with 9 bases between. Germline V gene data show CDR1 as MNHEY and CDR2 as SVGAGI. The CDR3 bases are TGTGCCAGCAGCGCCAGAGCCTCTGGGGCCAACGTCCTGACTTTC. This sequence encodes CASSARASGANVLTF.

The J gene is TRBJ2-1, the V gene TRBV12-2; TRBD2, the D gene given by the table, was not confirmed from the DNA. TRBV12-2 is reported as a pseudogene. The CDR3 consists of 18 residues. The CDR3 sequence is CASRPTRCGTRWYNEQFF. The CDR3 DNA reads TGTGCAAGTCGCCCTACGAGATGTGGGACTAGGTGGTACAATGAGCAGTTCTTC.

This clone showed up just a few times. The chain links TRBV7-9 to TRBJ2-1; TRBD1 agrees at 10 bases. V lost 5 bases, J lost 6 bases, and 10 bases stayed unmatched. The CDR3 is 16 residues long. Per germline, CDR1 SEHNR and CDR2 FQNEAQ (reference sequence). The CDR3 coding sequence is TGTGCCAGCAGCCTTTCGGGACAGGGGTTTCGCAATGAGCAGTTCTTC. Translation gives CASSLSGQGFRNEQFF.

The V gene is TRBV6-5, the J gene TRBJ2-7; the D gene is possibly TRBD2 (5 bases). CDR1 and CDR2 (germline): MNHEY, SVGAGI. CDR3 size: 15 residues. The germline V and J ends were trimmed by 5 bases and 2 bases, with 16 bases remaining between them. This CDR3 is CASSRGLTGTYEQYF. CDR3 nucleotides: TGTGCCAGCAGTCGTGGACTGACTGGGACCTACGAGCAGTACTTC.

The V and J genes are TRBV27 and TRBJ2-4, with 11 bases matching TRBD2. V shed 4 bases and J 3 bases; nucleotides not matched to a gene: 5. The CDR3 has 16 residues. CDR1 and CDR2 from the germline V gene are MNHEY and SMNVEV (reference sequence). The CDR3 here is CASSYSGRAGKNIQYF. The CDR3 DNA sequence: TGTGCCAGCAGTTATAGCGGGAGGGCGGGCAAAAACATTCAGTACTTC.

The V gene is TRBV11-1, the J gene TRBJ2-7, with TRBD2 matching 10 bases. Germline V CDR1 and CDR2: SGHAT, FQDESV (reference sequence). Trimming took 1 base from V and 3 from J; bases not matched to a gene: 3. The CDR3 extends over 15 amino acids. CDR3 nucleotides: TGTGCCAGCAGCTTAGGGACTAGCGGATACTACGAGCAGTACTTC. It yields the protein CASSLGTSGYYEQYF.

The genes are TRBV14 and TRBJ2-3, with 7 bases aligning to TRBD1. The germline V gene has CDR1 SGHDN and CDR2 FVKESK. V dropped 4 bases and J dropped 6; count of bases not matched to a gene: 4. The CDR3 sequence is 13 residues long. In nucleotides, the CDR3 is TGTGCCAGCAGCCGGGACAGAAGGGATACGCAGTATTTT. It translates to CASSRDRRDTQYF.

The CDR3 spells CASSFGDRVETEAFF. The CDR3 DNA sequence: TGTGCCAGCAGTTTTGGGGACAGGGTTGAAACTGAAGCTTTCTTT. The rearrangement links TRBV28 to TRBJ1-1; 9 positions agree with TRBD1. The CDR3 length is 15 residues. J gave up 5 bases and V 3 bases, and 7 bases lay outside the gene matches. Germline values: CDR1 MDHEN, CDR2 SYDVKM. The complete variable domain, with remaining parts taken from reference TRBV28 and TRBJ1-1, reads DVKVTQSSRYLVKRTGEKVFLECVQDMDHENMFWYRQDPGLGLRLIYFSYDVKMKEKGDIPEGYSVSREKKERFSLILESASTNQTSMYLCASSFGDRVETEAFFGQGTRLTVV.

V usage is TRBV2 and J usage is TRBJ2-3, with D unclear. The germline CDR1 and CDR2 sequences are SNHLY and FYNNEI. The V gene lost 11 bases and the J gene lost 6 bases, with 18 bases spanning the gap. The CDR3 is 13 amino acids. CDR3 coding DNA: TGTGCCGGGCCACCAGACGTGATGGATACGCAGTATTTT. Its protein product is CAGPPDVMDTQYF.

This rearrangement joins TRBV20-1 to TRBJ1-1, with D hard to call. The V and J ends lost 5 bases and 4 bases respectively, with 8 bases between them. The germline CDR1 and CDR2 sequences are DFQATT and SNEGSKA (reference sequence). The CDR3 is made up of 11 amino acids. CDR3 in DNA: TGCAGTGCTTCGAGAGGCACTGAAGCTTTCTTT. Protein: CSASRGTEAFF.

V gene TRBV5-6 combines with J gene TRBJ2-2, with 9 bases aligning to TRBD1. The germline V gene has CDR1 SGHDT and CDR2 YYEEEE. This CDR3 spans 16 amino acids. The junction had 7 bases not matched to a gene; V was cut back by 3 bases and J by 4 bases. The CDR3, as DNA: TGTGCCAGCAGCTGGACAGGGGATCAGATCACCGGGGAGCTGTTTTTT. It encodes CASSWTGDQITGELFF.

The V gene is TRBV2, the J gene TRBJ2-5; perhaps TRBD2 as D (5 bases). Trimming removed 6 bases from V and 5 bases from J, with 16 bases in between. Germline CDR1 and CDR2: SNHLY and FYNNEI. This CDR3 is built from 14 residues. CDR3: CASRFQKLGETQYF. Here the CDR3 DNA reads TGTGCCAGCAGATTTCAGAAACTAGGGGAGACCCAGTACTTC. The complete variable domain, with remaining parts taken from reference TRBV2 and TRBJ2-5, reads EPEVTQTPSHQVTQMGQEVILRCVPISNHLYFYWYRQILGQKVEFLVSFYNNEISEKSEIFDDQFSVERPDGSNFTLKIRSTKLEDSAMYFCASRFQKLGETQYFGPGTRLLVL.

The V and J genes are TRBV3-1 (or the pseudogene TRBV3-2) and TRBJ1-4, with D perhaps TRBD1 (5 bases). Per the germline V gene, CDR1 is LGHDT and CDR2 is YNNKEL (reference sequence). With 4 bases removed from V and 7 bases from J, the gap between germline ends came to 16 bases. CDR3 length: 15 residues. CDR3 protein: CASSPRDGVLEKLFF. DNA for the CDR3: TGTGCCAGCAGCCCCCGGGACGGCGTCCTTGAAAAACTGTTTTTT.

V usage is TRBV6-5 and J usage is TRBJ1-5, with 11 bases identical to TRBD1. The CDR3 sequence is 15 residues long. Germline V gene sequence: CDR1 MNHEY, CDR2 SVGAGI. The ends lost 6 bases at V and 3 bases at J; junction bases unmatched: 4. In DNA, the CDR3 is TGTGCCAGCAGACCGGACAGGGGGCCCAATCAGCCCCAGCATTTT. Translation gives CASRPDRGPNQPQHF.

The V and J genes are TRBV19 and TRBJ1-5; TRBD1 matches at 7 bases. Losses at the gene ends were 1 base for V and 3 bases for J; bases not matched to a gene: 6. The CDR3 runs to 16 residues. In germline, CDR1 is LNHDA, CDR2 SQIVND (reference sequence). CDR3 region: CASSIVGGVNNQPQHF. CDR3 bases: TGTGCCAGTAGTATAGTAGGGGGCGTGAACAATCAGCCCCAGCATTTT.